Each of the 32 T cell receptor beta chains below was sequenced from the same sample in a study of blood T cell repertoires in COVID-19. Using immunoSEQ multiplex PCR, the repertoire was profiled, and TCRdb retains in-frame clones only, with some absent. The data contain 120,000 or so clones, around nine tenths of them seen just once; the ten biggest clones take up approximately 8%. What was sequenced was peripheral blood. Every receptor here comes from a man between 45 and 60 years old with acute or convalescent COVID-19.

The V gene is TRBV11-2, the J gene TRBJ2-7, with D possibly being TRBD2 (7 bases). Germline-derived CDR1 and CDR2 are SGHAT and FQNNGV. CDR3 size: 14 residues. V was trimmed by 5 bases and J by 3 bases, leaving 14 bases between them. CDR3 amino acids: CASSQRGGIYEQYF. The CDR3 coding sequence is TGTGCCAGCAGCCAGAGGGGGGGCATCTACGAGCAGTACTTC.

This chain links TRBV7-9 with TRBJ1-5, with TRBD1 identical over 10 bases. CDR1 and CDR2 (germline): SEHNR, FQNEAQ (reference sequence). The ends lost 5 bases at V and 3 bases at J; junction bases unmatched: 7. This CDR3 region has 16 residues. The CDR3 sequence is CASSPRTGGVNQPQHF. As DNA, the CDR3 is TGTGCCAGCAGCCCTAGGACAGGGGGTGTCAATCAGCCCCAGCATTTT.

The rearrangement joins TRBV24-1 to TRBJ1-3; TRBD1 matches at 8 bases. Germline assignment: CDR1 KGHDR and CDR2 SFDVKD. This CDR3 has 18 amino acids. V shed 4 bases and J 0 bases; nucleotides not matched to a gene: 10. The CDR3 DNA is TGTGCCACCAGTGACCCCGGACAGGGTGCCACCTCTGGAAACACCATATATTTT. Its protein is CATSDPGQGATSGNTIYF.

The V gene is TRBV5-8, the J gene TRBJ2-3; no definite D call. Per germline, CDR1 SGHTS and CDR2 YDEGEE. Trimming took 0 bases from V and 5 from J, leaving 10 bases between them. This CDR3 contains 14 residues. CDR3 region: CASSLGPHRDTQYF. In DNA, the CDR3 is TGTGCCAGCAGCTTGGGGCCCCATCGAGATACGCAGTATTTT.

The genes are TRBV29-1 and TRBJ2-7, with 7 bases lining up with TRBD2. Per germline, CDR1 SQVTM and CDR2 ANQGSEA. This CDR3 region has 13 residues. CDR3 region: CTSEGEGGSEQYF. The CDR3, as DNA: TGCACCTCCGAGGGAGAGGGAGGGTCCGAGCAGTACTTC.

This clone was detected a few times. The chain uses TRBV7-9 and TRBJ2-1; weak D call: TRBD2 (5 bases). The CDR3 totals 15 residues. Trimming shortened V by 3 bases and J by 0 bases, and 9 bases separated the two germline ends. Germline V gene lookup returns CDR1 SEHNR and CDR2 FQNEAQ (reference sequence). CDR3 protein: CASSLDWSSYNEQFF. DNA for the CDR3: TGTGCCAGCAGCTTGGACTGGAGCTCCTACAATGAGCAGTTCTTC.

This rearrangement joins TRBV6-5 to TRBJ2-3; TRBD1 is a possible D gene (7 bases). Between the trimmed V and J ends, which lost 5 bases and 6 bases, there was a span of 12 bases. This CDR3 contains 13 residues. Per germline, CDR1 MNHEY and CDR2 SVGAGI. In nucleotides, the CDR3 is TGTGCCAGCAGTCTCGCAGGGGGGGATACGCAGTATTTT. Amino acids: CASSLAGGDTQYF.

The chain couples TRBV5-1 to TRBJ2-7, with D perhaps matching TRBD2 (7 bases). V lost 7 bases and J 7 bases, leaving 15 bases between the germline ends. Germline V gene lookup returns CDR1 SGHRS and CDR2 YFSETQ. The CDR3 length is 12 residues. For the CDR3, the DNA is TGCGCCAGCGGTCTGGCGGGGGCGGAGCAGTACTTC. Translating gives CASGLAGAEQYF.

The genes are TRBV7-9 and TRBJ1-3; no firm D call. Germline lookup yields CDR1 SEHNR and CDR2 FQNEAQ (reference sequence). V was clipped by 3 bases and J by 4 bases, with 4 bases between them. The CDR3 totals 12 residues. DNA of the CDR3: TGTGCCAGCAGCTTCCCAGGAAACACCATATATTTT. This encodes CASSFPGNTIYF.

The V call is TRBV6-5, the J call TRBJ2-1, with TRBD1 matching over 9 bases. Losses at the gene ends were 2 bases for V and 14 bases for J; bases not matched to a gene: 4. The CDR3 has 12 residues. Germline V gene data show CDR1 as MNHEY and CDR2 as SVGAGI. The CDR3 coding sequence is TGTGCCAGCAGTTACCCGGGACAGGGAGAGTTCTTC. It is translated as CASSYPGQGEFF.

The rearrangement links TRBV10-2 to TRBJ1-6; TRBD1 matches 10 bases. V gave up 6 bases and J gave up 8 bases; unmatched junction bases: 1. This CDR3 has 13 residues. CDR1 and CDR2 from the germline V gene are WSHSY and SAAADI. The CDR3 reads CASSGQGDSPLHF. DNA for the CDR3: TGCGCCAGCAGCGGACAGGGGGATTCACCCCTCCACTTT.

CDR3 DNA: TGTGCCAGCAGCTTAGGGGCAGTTGAGCAGTTCTTC. Translated: CASSLGAVEQFF. The chain recombines TRBV7-2 with TRBJ2-1; D remains ambiguous. The V gene lost 1 base and the J gene lost 9 bases, with 7 bases spanning the gap. The CDR3 loop spans 12 amino acids. Per the germline V gene, CDR1 is SGHTA and CDR2 is FQGNSA.

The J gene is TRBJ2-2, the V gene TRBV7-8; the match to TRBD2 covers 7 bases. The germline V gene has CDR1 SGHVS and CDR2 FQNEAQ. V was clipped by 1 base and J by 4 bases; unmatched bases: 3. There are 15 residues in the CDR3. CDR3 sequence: CASSLGGSPTGELFF. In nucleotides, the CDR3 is TGTGCCAGCAGCTTAGGCGGGAGTCCCACCGGGGAGCTGTTTTTT. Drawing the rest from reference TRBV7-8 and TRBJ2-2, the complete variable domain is GAGVSQSPRYKVAKRGQDVALRCDPISGHVSLFWYQQALGQGPEFLTYFQNEAQLDKSGLPSDRFFAERPEGSVSTLKIQRTQQEDSAVYLCASSLGGSPTGELFFGEGSRLTVL.

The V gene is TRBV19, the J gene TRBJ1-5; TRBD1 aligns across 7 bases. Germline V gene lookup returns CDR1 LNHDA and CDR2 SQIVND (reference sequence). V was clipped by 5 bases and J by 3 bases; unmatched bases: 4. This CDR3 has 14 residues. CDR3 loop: CASSGGTDNQPQHF. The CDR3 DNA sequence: TGTGCCAGTAGTGGAGGGACAGACAATCAGCCCCAGCATTTT.

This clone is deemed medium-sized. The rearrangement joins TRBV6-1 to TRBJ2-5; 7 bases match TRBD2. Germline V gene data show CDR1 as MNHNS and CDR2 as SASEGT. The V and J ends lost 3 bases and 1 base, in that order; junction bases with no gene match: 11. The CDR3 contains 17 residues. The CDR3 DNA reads TGTGCCAGCAGTGAGGGGGATGCGGGAGTCCGCCAAGAGACCCAGTACTTC. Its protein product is CASSEGDAGVRQETQYF.

The DNA of the CDR3 is TGTGCCAGCAGCTTTACTAGCGGGAGCTCCTACGAGCAGTACTTC. It codes for CASSFTSGSSYEQYF. The chain has TRBV11-2 and TRBJ2-7, with 11 nucleotides matching TRBD2. The CDR3 sequence is 15 residues long. Trimming took 3 bases from V and 0 from J; bases not matched to a gene: 1. Germline V gene sequence: CDR1 SGHAT, CDR2 FQNNGV.

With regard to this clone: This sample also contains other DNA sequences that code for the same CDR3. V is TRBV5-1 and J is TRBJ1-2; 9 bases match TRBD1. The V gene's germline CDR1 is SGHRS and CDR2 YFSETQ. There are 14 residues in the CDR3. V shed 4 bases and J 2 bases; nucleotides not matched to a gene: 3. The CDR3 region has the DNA TGCGCCAGCAGCCCAGGACAGGGGAACTATGGCTACACCTTC. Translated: CASSPGQGNYGYTF.

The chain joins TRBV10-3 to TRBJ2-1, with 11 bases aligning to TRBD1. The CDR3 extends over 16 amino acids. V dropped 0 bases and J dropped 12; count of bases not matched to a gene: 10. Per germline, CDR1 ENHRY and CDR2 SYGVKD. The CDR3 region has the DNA TGTGCCATCAGTGAGTCGAGGACAGGGGGCCCTACAGGGCAGTTCTTC. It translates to CAISESRTGGPTGQFF.

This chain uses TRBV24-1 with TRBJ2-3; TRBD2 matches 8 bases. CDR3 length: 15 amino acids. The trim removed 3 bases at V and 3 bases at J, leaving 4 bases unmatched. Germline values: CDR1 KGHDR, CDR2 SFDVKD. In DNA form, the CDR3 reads TGTGCCACCAGTGATGGCGGGAGGCCGACAGATACGCAGTATTTT. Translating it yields CATSDGGRPTDTQYF.

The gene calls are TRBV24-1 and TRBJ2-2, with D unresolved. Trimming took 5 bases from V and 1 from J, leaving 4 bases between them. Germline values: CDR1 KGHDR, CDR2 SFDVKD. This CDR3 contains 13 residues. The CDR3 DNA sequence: TGTGCCACCAGTGTCTTGAACACCGGGGAGCTGTTTTTT. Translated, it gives CATSVLNTGELFF.

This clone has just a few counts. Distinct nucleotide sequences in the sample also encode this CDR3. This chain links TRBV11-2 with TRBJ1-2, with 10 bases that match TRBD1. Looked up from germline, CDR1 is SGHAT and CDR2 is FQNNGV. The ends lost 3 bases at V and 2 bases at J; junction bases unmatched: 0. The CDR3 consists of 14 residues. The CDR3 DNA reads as TGTGCCAGCAGCTTGGGACAGGGGAACTATGGCTACACCTTC. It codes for CASSLGQGNYGYTF.

Here the CDR3 DNA reads TGTGCCAGCTCACCAACAGGGGCGACTGGAAACACCATATATTTT. Its translation is CASSPTGATGNTIYF. The V call is TRBV18, the J call TRBJ1-3, with 7 bases identical to TRBD1. V was pared by 2 bases and J by 2 bases, with 3 bases of the junction left unmatched. CDR1 and CDR2 (germline): KGHSH, LQKENI. The CDR3 consists of 15 residues.

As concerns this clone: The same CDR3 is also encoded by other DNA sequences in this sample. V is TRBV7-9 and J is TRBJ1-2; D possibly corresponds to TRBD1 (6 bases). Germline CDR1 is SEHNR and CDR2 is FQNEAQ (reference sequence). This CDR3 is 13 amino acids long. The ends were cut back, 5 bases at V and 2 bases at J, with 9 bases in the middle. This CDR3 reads CASSQQGNYGYTF. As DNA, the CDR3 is TGTGCCAGCAGCCAACAGGGCAACTATGGCTACACCTTC. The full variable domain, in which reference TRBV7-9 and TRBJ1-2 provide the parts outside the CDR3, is DTGVSQNPRHKITKRGQNVTFRCDPISEHNRLYWYRQTLGQGPEFLTYFQNEAQLEKSRLLSDRFSAERPKGSFSTLEIQRTEQGDSAMYLCASSQQGNYGYTFGSGTRLTVV.

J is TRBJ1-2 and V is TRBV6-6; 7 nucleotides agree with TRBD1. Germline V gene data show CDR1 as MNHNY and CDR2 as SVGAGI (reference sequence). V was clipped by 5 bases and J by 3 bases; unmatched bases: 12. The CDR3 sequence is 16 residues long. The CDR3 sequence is CASSPGGLGGHYGYTF. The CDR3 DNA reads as TGTGCCAGCAGTCCAGGGGGACTAGGGGGCCACTATGGCTACACCTTC.

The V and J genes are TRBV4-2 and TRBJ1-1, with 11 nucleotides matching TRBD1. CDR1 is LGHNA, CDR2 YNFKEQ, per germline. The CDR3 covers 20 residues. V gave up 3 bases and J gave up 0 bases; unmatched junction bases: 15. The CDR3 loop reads CASSHPGRGGQGGLNTEAFF. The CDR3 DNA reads TGTGCCAGCAGCCATCCAGGCCGGGGGGGACAGGGGGGACTGAACACTGAAGCTTTCTTT.

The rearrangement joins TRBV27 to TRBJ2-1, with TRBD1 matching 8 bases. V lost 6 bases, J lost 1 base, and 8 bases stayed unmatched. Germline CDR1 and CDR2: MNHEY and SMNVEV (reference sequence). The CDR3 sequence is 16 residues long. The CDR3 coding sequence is TGTGCCAGCAGGACACAGGACAGGGTTTCCTACAATGAGCAGTTCTTC. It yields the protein CASRTQDRVSYNEQFF.

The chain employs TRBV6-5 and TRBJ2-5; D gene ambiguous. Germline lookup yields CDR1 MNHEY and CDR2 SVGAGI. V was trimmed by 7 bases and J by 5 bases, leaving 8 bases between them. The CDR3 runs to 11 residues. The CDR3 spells CASKYSETQYF. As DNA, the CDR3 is TGTGCCAGCAAATACAGCGAGACCCAGTACTTC.

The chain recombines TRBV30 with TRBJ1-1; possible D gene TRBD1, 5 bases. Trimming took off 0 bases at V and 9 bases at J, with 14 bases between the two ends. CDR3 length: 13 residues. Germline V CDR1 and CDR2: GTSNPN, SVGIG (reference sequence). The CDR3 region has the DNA TGTGCCTGGAGTGTCCAAAGACAGCGACAAGCTTTCTTT. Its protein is CAWSVQRQRQAFF.

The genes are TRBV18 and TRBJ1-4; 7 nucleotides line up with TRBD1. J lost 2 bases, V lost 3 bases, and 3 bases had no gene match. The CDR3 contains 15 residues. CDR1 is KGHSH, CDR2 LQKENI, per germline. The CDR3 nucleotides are TGTGCCAGCTCACCCCCGGGACAGACTAATGAAAAACTGTTTTTT. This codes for CASSPPGQTNEKLFF.

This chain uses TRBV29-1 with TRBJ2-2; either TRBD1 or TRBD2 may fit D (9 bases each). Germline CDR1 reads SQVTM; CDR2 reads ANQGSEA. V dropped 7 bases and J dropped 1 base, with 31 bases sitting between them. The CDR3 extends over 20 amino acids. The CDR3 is CSATGTGTPGSGRNTGELFF. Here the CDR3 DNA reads TGCAGCGCGACCGGGACAGGGACCCCAGGTAGCGGGAGGAACACCGGGGAGCTGTTTTTT.

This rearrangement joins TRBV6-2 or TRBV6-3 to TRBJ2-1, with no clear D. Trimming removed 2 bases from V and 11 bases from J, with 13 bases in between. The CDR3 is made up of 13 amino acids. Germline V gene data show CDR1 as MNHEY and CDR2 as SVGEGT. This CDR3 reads CASSYVGPLKQFF. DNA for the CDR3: TGTGCCAGCAGTTACGTCGGTCCACTGAAGCAGTTCTTC.

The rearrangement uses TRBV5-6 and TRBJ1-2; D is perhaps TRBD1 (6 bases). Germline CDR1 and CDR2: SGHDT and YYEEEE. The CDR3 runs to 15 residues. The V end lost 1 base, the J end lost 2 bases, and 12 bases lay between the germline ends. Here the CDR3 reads CASSLKHRVNYGYTF. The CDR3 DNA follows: TGTGCCAGCAGCTTGAAACACAGGGTGAACTATGGCTACACCTTC.